The TCR beta chain under discussion was sequenced for a study of T cell responses to AZD1222 COVID-19 vaccine. General study findings and limits: There were mostly white British donors and more females than males, and clonal diversity was possibly underestimated. Spike as a whole was targeted by vaccine-associated CD4 TCRs, dominant at 160-218 and 743-854.

Here immunoSEQ multiplex PCR was the method, and the copy in TCRdb shows in-frame clones only, minus some. The table records 84,000 or so clones, 85% to 90% of them present only once. This clone was found once. What it recognizes is unknown. The CDR3 has 16 amino acids. The junction had 7 bases not matched to a gene; V was cut back by 0 bases and J by 3 bases. From germline, CDR1 is SGDLS and CDR2 YYNGEE. The chain is built from TRBV9 and TRBJ2-3, with 7 bases aligning to TRBD2. This specimen was peripheral blood, taken on day 0 of AZD1222 vaccination. This sequence originates from an adult in good health. CDR3 in DNA: TGTGCCAGCAGCGTAGAGGGAGCGGGAAGGACAGATACGCAGTATTTT. Translated: CASSVEGAGRTDTQYF.